A selection of T cell receptor delta chains follows, all from one sample in a study of gamma-delta T cells after stem cell transplantation. TCRdb redid the clone calls on the RT-PCR reads with CATT. The sample consists of roughly 1,500 delta-chain clones, more than 20% of them appearing once. Sequencing was done on a sample of gamma-delta T cells. Receptor source: a human donor. It is not recorded whose cells these are; they may come from a transplant donor. Each CDR3 is given with its conserved first and last residue. The order of the fields is clone size, D gene, J gene, V gene, CDR3 protein, CDR3 DNA. The D gene is left open where the match is weak. Where a row states a size, it is once, few, many or the class of an expanded clone; other rows omit it.

size: medium-sized; D: -; J: TRDJ1; V: TRDV2; CDR3: CACDTLGGNTDKLIF; DNA: TGTGCCTGTGACACCTTGGGGGGTAACACCGATAAACTCATCTTT
size: -; D: TRDD3; J: TRDJ2; V: TRDV1; CDR3: CALGDPTFHTKYWGIPALPLTAQLFF; DNA: TGTGCTCTTGGGGATCCCACCTTCCATACGAAGTACTGGGGGATACCGGCTCTTCCTTTGACAGCACAACTCTTCTTT
size: medium-sized; D: TRDD3; J: TRDJ1; V: TRDV2; CDR3: CACDTVGGLYTDKLIF; DNA: TGTGCCTGTGACACCGTTGGGGGATTGTACACCGATAAACTCATCTTT
size: -; D: TRDD3; J: TRDJ1; V: TRDV3; CDR3: CAFHNIRTGGYDTDKLIF; DNA: TGTGCCTTCCATAACATACGGACTGGGGGATATGATACCGATAAACTCATCTTT
size: medium-sized; D: -; J: TRDJ3; V: TRDV2; CDR3: CACDPILESSWDTRQMFF; DNA: TGTGCCTGTGACCCGATACTGGAGAGCTCCTGGGACACCCGACAGATGTTTTTC
size: medium-sized; D: -; J: TRDJ1; V: TRDV2; CDR3: CACDGVGADKLIF; DNA: TGTGCCTGTGACGGGGTCGGAGCCGATAAACTCATCTTT
size: -; D: TRDD3; J: TRDJ1; V: TRDV2; CDR3: CACDTVLGVTQLPSGPDKLIF; DNA: TGTGCCTGTGACACGGTCCTGGGGGTTACCCAGCTCCCGTCGGGCCCCGATAAACTCATCTTT
size: medium-sized; D: -; J: TRDJ1; V: TRDV2; CDR3: CACDTVTRGPRGYTDKLIF; DNA: TGTGCCTGTGACACCGTAACGCGAGGGCCGCGCGGGTACACCGATAAACTCATCTTT
size: medium-sized; D: -; J: TRDJ2; V: TRDV2; CDR3: CACDTLLVETAQLFF; DNA: TGTGCCTGTGACACATTACTGGTTGAGACAGCACAACTCTTCTTT
size: -; D: TRDD3; J: TRDJ1; V: TRAV29/DV5; CDR3: CAAWSYPPTFLLGDGLKLIF; DNA: TGTGCAGCATGGTCCTACCCACCGACGTTCCTACTGGGGGATGGTTTGAAACTCATCTTT
size: -; D: TRDD3; J: TRDJ1; V: TRDV2; CDR3: CACDTVPTGDTARGKLIF; DNA: TGTGCCTGTGACACCGTTCCTACGGGGGATACCGCTAGGGGTAAACTCATCTTT
size: -; D: TRDD3; J: TRDJ2; V: TRDV1; CDR3: CALGELVYWGIQGVTAQLFF; DNA: TGTGCTCTTGGGGAACTCGTTTACTGGGGGATACAAGGAGTGACGGCACAACTCTTCTTT
size: medium-sized; D: TRDD3; J: TRDJ2; V: TRDV2; CDR3: CACDTVLGDTPTLTAQLFF; DNA: TGTGCCTGTGACACAGTACTGGGGGATACCCCTACTTTGACAGCACAACTCTTCTTT
size: hyperexpanded; D: TRDD3; J: TRDJ1; V: TRDV2; CDR3: CACDTLTGGSEFADKLIF; DNA: TGTGCCTGTGACACTCTTACTGGGGGATCTGAATTCGCCGATAAACTCATCTTT
size: -; D: TRDD3; J: TRDJ1; V: TRDV2; CDR3: CACDPVLGGPTDKLIF; DNA: TGTGCCTGTGACCCCGTACTGGGGGGACCTACCGATAAACTCATCTTT
size: -; D: TRDD3; J: TRDJ3; V: TRDV2; CDR3: CACDTVLGDTVHRQMFF; DNA: TGTGCCTGTGACACAGTTCTGGGGGATACGGTCCACCGACAGATGTTTTTC
size: -; D: TRDD3; J: TRDJ1; V: TRDV2; CDR3: CACDGLLGDTRTPEENTDKLIF; DNA: TGTGCCTGTGACGGCCTTCTGGGGGATACGCGTACCCCCGAGGAGAACACCGATAAACTCATCTTT
size: -; D: -; J: TRDJ1; V: TRDV2; CDR3: CACDEVSPRDTEYTDKLIF; DNA: TGTGCCTGTGACGAGGTTAGCCCTCGAGATACGGAGTACACCGATAAACTCATCTTT
size: few; D: TRDD3; J: TRDJ1; V: TRDV2; CDR3: CACDDLRTGGSDDDKLIF; DNA: TGTGCCTGTGACGACCTCCGTACTGGGGGATCAGATGACGATAAACTCATCTTT
size: -; D: TRDD3; J: TRDJ1; V: TRDV2; CDR3: CACDTLLGDTRSSYADRLIF; DNA: TGTGCCTGTGACACCTTACTGGGGGATACGCGGTCTTCGTACGCCGATAGGCTCATCTTT
size: medium-sized; D: TRDD3; J: TRDJ2; V: TRDV2; CDR3: CACDSLGDTAQLFF; DNA: TGTGCCTGTGACTCACTGGGGGATACAGCACAACTCTTCTTT
size: few; D: -; J: TRDJ1; V: TRDV2; CDR3: CACDTVLPNTDKLIF; DNA: TGTGCCTGTGACACGGTACTGCCTAACACCGATAAACTCATCTTT
size: -; D: -; J: TRDJ3; V: TRDV2; CDR3: CACDTVGNLSSWDTRQMFF; DNA: TGTGCCTGTGACACGGTGGGCAATCTGAGCTCCTGGGACACCCGACAGATGTTTTTC
size: few; D: TRDD3; J: TRDJ1; V: TRDV2; CDR3: CACDTVTTGGSQGNKLIF; DNA: TGTGCCTGTGACACCGTTACTACTGGGGGATCCCAAGGAAATAAACTCATCTTT
size: few; D: -; J: TRDJ1; V: TRDV2; CDR3: CACDSLLGFADKLIF; DNA: TGTGCCTGTGATTCCTTACTGGGTTTTGCCGATAAACTCATCTTT
size: hyperexpanded; D: TRDD3; J: TRDJ3; V: TRDV2; CDR3: CACDGLLGDTAWDTRQMFF; DNA: TGTGCCTGTGACGGGTTACTGGGGGATACTGCCTGGGACACCCGACAGATGTTTTTC
size: medium-sized; D: TRDD3; J: TRDJ1; V: TRDV2; CDR3: CACDTVVGDTRTDKLIF; DNA: TGTGCCTGTGACACTGTCGTGGGGGATACGCGCACCGATAAACTCATCTTT
size: few; D: TRDD3; J: TRDJ3; V: TRDV2; CDR3: CACYKLGDTWDTRQMFF; DNA: TGTGCCTGTTATAAACTGGGGGATACCTGGGACACCCGACAGATGTTTTTC
size: -; D: -; J: TRDJ1; V: TRDV2; CDR3: CACDIMGLNEPDKLIF; DNA: TGTGCCTGTGACATTATGGGGTTAAATGAGCCCGATAAACTCATCTTT